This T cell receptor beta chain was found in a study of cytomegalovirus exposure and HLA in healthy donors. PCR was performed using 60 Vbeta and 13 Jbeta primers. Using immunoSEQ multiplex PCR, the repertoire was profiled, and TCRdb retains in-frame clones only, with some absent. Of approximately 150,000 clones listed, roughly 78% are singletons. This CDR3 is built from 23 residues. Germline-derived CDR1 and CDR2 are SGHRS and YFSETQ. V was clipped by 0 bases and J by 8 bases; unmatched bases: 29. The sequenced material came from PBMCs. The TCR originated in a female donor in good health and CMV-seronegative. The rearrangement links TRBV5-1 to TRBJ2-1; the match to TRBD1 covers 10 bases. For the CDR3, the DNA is TGCGCCAGCAGCTTGGGCGACCTGTGGGGACAGGGGTTTCGAGCGGGAGCCAGGGATGAGCAGTTCTTC. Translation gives CASSLGDLWGQGFRAGARDEQFF.